Listed below are T cell receptor beta chains from one sample, sequenced in a study of cytomegalovirus exposure and HLA in healthy donors. Produced via immunoSEQ multiplex PCR; TCRdb's table is partial and in-frame only. The sample has approximately 81,000 clones; roughly 83% are singletons. The sample comprised PBMCs. These receptor sequences come from a woman in her 50s in good health and CMV-seronegative. The CDR3 runs from the conserved cysteine through the conserved F or W. The D gene is left open where the match is weak. Clone size appears in some rows only: once, few, many, or a class for an expanded clone.

>NA|TRBJ2-7|14|TRBD1|TRBV27
TGTGCCAGCAGCCAGGGACAGGGGACTTACGAGCAGTACTTC
CASSQGQGTYEQYF
>NA|TRBJ1-4|15|NA|TRBV19
TGTGCCAGTAGTCCAGCCAGTAGACTGAATGAAAAACTGTTTTTT
CASSPASRLNEKLFF
>NA|TRBJ1-2|14|TRBD1|TRBV6-1
TGTGCCAGCAGTGAGCCCGGGACAGTTTATGGCTACACCTTC
CASSEPGTVYGYTF
>NA|TRBJ1-2|14|NA|TRBV9
TGTGCCAGCAGCGTACGTTGGCAGGGTGATGGCTACACCTTC
CASSVRWQGDGYTF
>NA|TRBJ2-5|14|TRBD2|TRBV4-1
TGCGCCAGCAGCCAAACTAGCGGGAGAGAGACCCAGTACTTC
CASSQTSGRETQYF
>once|TRBJ2-6|16|TRBD1|TRBV5-1
TGCGCCAGCAGCGGCGGGACAGGGACTGGGGCCAACGTCCTGACTTTC
CASSGGTGTGANVLTF
>NA|TRBJ2-3|13|NA|TRBV29-1
TGCAGCGTTGAAGTAGTACCTCCAGATACGCAGTATTTT
CSVEVVPPDTQYF
>NA|TRBJ2-3|15|NA|TRBV5-4
TGTGCCAGCAGTTTTAACAGGGAGAGGCTTGACACGCAGTATTTT
CASSFNRERLDTQYF
>NA|TRBJ1-2|14|NA|TRBV18
TGTGCCAGCTCACCAGCTGCCAGGGATGGTGGCTACACCTTC
CASSPAARDGGYTF
>few|TRBJ2-2|12|NA|TRBV29-1
TGCAGCGTTGTATGGGGGGCCGGGGAGCTGTTTTTT
CSVVWGAGELFF
>NA|TRBJ1-1|12|TRBD1|TRBV27
TGTGCCAGCAGTTCAGGGGGAGGTGAAGCTTTCTTT
CASSSGGGEAFF
>NA|TRBJ1-4|13|TRBD1|TRBV19
TGTGCCAGTAGTACTCTCGGACAGGAGGCCCGGTTTTTT
CASSTLGQEARFF
>NA|TRBJ1-1|12|NA|TRBV19
TGTGCCAGTAGTATTGTGGGGGGGCAAGCTTTCTTT
CASSIVGGQAFF
>once|TRBJ2-1|15|TRBD2|TRBV10-1
TGCGCCAGCAGTGCGGGACTAGCGGGAGTTGATGAGCAGTTCTTC
CASSAGLAGVDEQFF
>once|TRBJ1-5|15|TRBD1|TRBV15
TGTGCCACCAGCAGTGACAGGGGAATTTATCAGCCCCAGCATTTT
CATSSDRGIYQPQHF
>NA|TRBJ1-2|13|NA|TRBV15
TGTGCCACCAGCGGTACAGGGAAGAGGAGCTACACCTTC
CATSGTGKRSYTF
>NA|TRBJ1-5|19|TRBD1|TRBV19
TGTGCCAGTAGTATCAAAGACAACAGGGGGGGAAAGGGCAATCAGCCCCAGCATTTT
CASSIKDNRGGKGNQPQHF
>NA|TRBJ1-2|13|NA|TRBV10-1
TGCGCCAGCAGTGATCGGGGTAACTATGGCTACACCTTC
CASSDRGNYGYTF
>NA|TRBJ2-7|15|TRBD2|TRBV27
TGTGCCAGCAGTTTGCGGGGGGCCCACTCCTACGAGCAGTACTTC
CASSLRGAHSYEQYF
>NA|TRBJ1-5|14|TRBD1|TRBV29-1
TGCAGCGTCATGACAGGGACTGGCAATCAGCCCCAGCATTTT
CSVMTGTGNQPQHF
>NA|TRBJ2-7|14|TRBD2|TRBV18
TGTGCCAGCTCACCTAGCGGGAGGAGCTCCGAGCAGTACTTC
CASSPSGRSSEQYF
>few|TRBJ1-1|14|NA|TRBV5-5
TGTGCCAGCAGCTTGATGGACTTAGACACTGAAGCTTTCTTT
CASSLMDLDTEAFF
>few|TRBJ2-7|15|NA|TRBV27
TGTGCCAGCAGTCCGCTTTCGGGGTCGACCTACGAGCAGTACTTC
CASSPLSGSTYEQYF
>NA|TRBJ1-6|14|NA|TRBV21-1
TGTGCCAGCAGCAAAGCGGGGGGTAATTCACCCCTCCACTTT
CASSKAGGNSPLHF
>NA|TRBJ1-1|15|TRBD1|TRBV6-5
TGTGCCAGCACCCGGGGGACAGGGGGCGGCACTGAAGCTTTCTTT
CASTRGTGGGTEAFF
>NA|TRBJ1-2|15|TRBD1|TRBV4-3
TGCGCCAGCAGCCCGACAGGGCTCGCGGACTATGGCTACACCTTC
CASSPTGLADYGYTF
>NA|TRBJ2-5|13|NA|TRBV28
TGTGCCACCCTACGGGGGTACCAAGAGACCCAGTACTTC
CATLRGYQETQYF
>NA|TRBJ1-1|15|NA|TRBV19
TGTGCCAGTAGTAACCCCGGTGAGGGAGGGACTGAAGCTTTCTTT
CASSNPGEGGTEAFF
>NA|TRBJ2-1|15|TRBD2|TRBV6-5
TGTGCCAGCAGGTCGACTAGCGGAGACTACAATGAGCAGTTCTTC
CASRSTSGDYNEQFF
>NA|TRBJ1-2|15|NA|TRBV27
TGTGCCAGCAGTTTATCCTCGGGACTGATCTATGGCTACACCTTC
CASSLSSGLIYGYTF
>once|TRBJ2-5|15|TRBD1|TRBV9
TGTGCCAGCAGCGTACTGCCGACAGGGTTAGAGACCCAGTACTTC
CASSVLPTGLETQYF
>NA|TRBJ2-5|14|NA|TRBV4-2
TGTGCCAGCAGCCAAGGACAGCAACAAGAGACCCAGTACTTC
CASSQGQQQETQYF
>NA|TRBJ2-3|16|NA|TRBV28
TGTGCCAGCAGTTTAGGGACTGGCGAAGACACAGATACGCAGTATTTT
CASSLGTGEDTDTQYF
>few|TRBJ2-2|16|TRBD2|TRBV9
TGTGCCAGCAGCGTACATGCGGGAGTAAACACCGGGGAGCTGTTTTTT
CASSVHAGVNTGELFF
>NA|TRBJ2-1|18|TRBD1|TRBV9
TGTGCCAGCAGCGTAGAGGGGGGCGGCAGGGGGCGCCGAAATGAGCAGTTCTTC
CASSVEGGGRGRRNEQFF
>NA|TRBJ2-1|17|TRBD2|TRBV7-9
TGTGCCAGCAGCCCCCCCCAAACTAGCGGCCCCTACAATGAGCAGTTCTTC
CASSPPQTSGPYNEQFF
>once|TRBJ1-2|15|NA|TRBV4-3
TGCGCCAGCAGCCAAGGGAGACAGTCTAACTATGGCTACACCTTC
CASSQGRQSNYGYTF
>NA|TRBJ1-5|16|TRBD1|TRBV27
TGTGCCAGCAGTTCATTACACCGACAGGGCGATCAGCCCCAGCATTTT
CASSSLHRQGDQPQHF
>NA|TRBJ2-5|14|NA|TRBV6-1
TGTGCCACCGCAAGCGGGACAACCAGGGAGACCCAGTACTTC
CATASGTTRETQYF
>NA|TRBJ1-4|17|TRBD1|TRBV7-9
TGTGCCAGCAGCTCCCCTATCGCCGGGACAGGGGTGGAAAAACTGTTTTTT
CASSSPIAGTGVEKLFF
>NA|TRBJ2-1|17|NA|TRBV9
TGTGCCAGCAGCCCCGGGTCCCTCTTTAGTGGAGACGGTGAGCAGTTCTTC
CASSPGSLFSGDGEQFF
>NA|TRBJ2-7|14|TRBD1|TRBV6-1
TGTGCCAGCAGGACGACAGGGGGCCCCTACGGGCAGTACTTC
CASRTTGGPYGQYF
>NA|TRBJ1-5|14|NA|TRBV2
TGTGCCAGCAGCCCCGACATAGGTGTCCAGCCCCAGCATTTT
CASSPDIGVQPQHF
>few|TRBJ2-2|15|TRBD2|TRBV9
TGTGCCAGCAGCGTAGACCGGGGGGTTCACGGGGAGCTGTTTTTT
CASSVDRGVHGELFF
>NA|TRBJ2-3|18|TRBD2|TRBV19
TGTGCCAGTAGTCTGGGACTAGCGGGGGTTTCTAGCACAGATACGCAGTATTTT
CASSLGLAGVSSTDTQYF
>NA|TRBJ1-2|14|NA|TRBV6-1
TGTGCCAGCAGTGCCCAGGGGTTTAACTATGGCTACACCTTC
CASSAQGFNYGYTF
>NA|TRBJ2-5|14|TRBD2|TRBV28
TGTGCCAGCAGCCCTCGGGAGGGCCAAGAGACCCAGTACTTC
CASSPREGQETQYF
>once|TRBJ1-5|14|NA|TRBV28
TGTGCCAGCAGTTTAAGAGGGCTCGGACAGCCCCAGCATTTT
CASSLRGLGQPQHF
>once|TRBJ2-1|15|TRBD2|TRBV4-1
TGCGCCAGCAGCCAAAGGCTAGCGGGAGGCAATGAGCAGTTCTTC
CASSQRLAGGNEQFF
>NA|TRBJ1-1|15|TRBD1|TRBV5-1
TGCGCCAGCAGCCCAGACAGGGGGCTGAACACTGAAGCTTTCTTT
CASSPDRGLNTEAFF
>NA|TRBJ2-3|18|NA|TRBV14
TGTGCCAGCAGCCAATTTCTTGGGAAGGACTGGAGCACAGATACGCAGTATTTT
CASSQFLGKDWSTDTQYF
>NA|TRBJ2-5|13|NA|TRBV25-1
TGTGCCAGCATCTCCCGCGGGGTTGAGACCCAGTACTTC
CASISRGVETQYF
>NA|TRBJ1-4|17|NA|TRBV4-1
TGCGCCAGCAGCCAACAGGGTTTTCCCCCCGGAGATGAAAAACTGTTTTTT
CASSQQGFPPGDEKLFF
>NA|TRBJ2-1|16|NA|TRBV9
TGTGCCAGCAGCGTAGAAGGAGCGGGCTCCTACAATGAGCAGTTCTTC
CASSVEGAGSYNEQFF
>NA|TRBJ2-1|16|NA|TRBV7-6
TGTGCCAGCAGCCCGAGACAGGTCGTTACAAACAATGAGCAGTTCTTC
CASSPRQVVTNNEQFF
>NA|TRBJ1-2|14|TRBD1|TRBV10-3
TGTGCCATCAGTGACGACAGGGGGCAAAATGGCTACACCTTC
CAISDDRGQNGYTF
>medium-sized|TRBJ2-7|13|NA|TRBV19
TGTGCCAGTAGTATCGGGGGCTCCTACGAGCAGTACTTC
CASSIGGSYEQYF